This section outlines one T cell receptor (beta chain) sequence together with its context. Using immunoSEQ multiplex PCR, the repertoire was profiled, and TCRdb retains in-frame clones only, with some absent. The sample lists about 90,000 clones, around 90% occurring once. Trimming removed 5 bases at V and 0 bases at J, with 13 bases between. In germline, CDR1 is SGHVS, CDR2 FQNEAQ. The CDR3 spans 15 residues. These data belong to a study of OX40 agonist ivuxolimab in advanced cancers. The sequencing used CD4+ or CD8+ T cells sorted from blood, collected in a trial of the OX40 agonist ivuxolimab. This TCR was sampled from an adult with an advanced solid tumor such as melanoma, head and neck, liver or kidney cancer. This chain connects TRBV7-8 to TRBJ1-1; D is ambiguous. CDR3 amino acids: CASSKTPSMNTEAFF. CDR3 DNA sequence: TGTGCCAGCAGCAAAACCCCGAGTATGAACACTGAAGCTTTCTTT.